One and the same sample provided the 6 T cell receptor beta chains below, sequenced in a study of technical replicates of blood from several donors. Clones were read by immunoSEQ multiplex PCR, and TCRdb kept only the in-frame ones, dropping some. Here the sample spans some 62,000 clones, more than 85% being singletons. Sequenced sample: PBMCs. These receptors were collected from a human donor in good health. Some clones in this sample may be carry-over from other donors' samples.

The gene calls are TRBV27 and TRBJ2-7, with D maybe TRBD2 (5 bases). CDR1 is MNHEY, CDR2 SMNVEV, per germline (reference sequence). This CDR3 is 13 amino acids long. V was pared by 4 bases and J by 5 bases, with 12 bases between. CDR3 DNA sequence: TGTGCCAGCAGTTCCCTTGACTACCACGAGCAGTACTTC. Its protein product is CASSSLDYHEQYF.

V gene TRBV4-3 combines with J gene TRBJ1-3; 7 bases are shared with TRBD1. Germline V gene sequence: CDR1 LGHNA, CDR2 YSLEER. After removal of 4 bases from V and 0 bases from J, the junction contained 6 bases not matched to a gene. CDR3 length: 16 residues. CDR3 region: CASSPSRTGSGNTIYF. The CDR3 DNA reads as TGCGCCAGCAGCCCTTCTCGGACAGGCTCTGGAAACACCATATATTTT.

This chain uses TRBV6-6 with TRBJ2-3, with D perhaps TRBD2 (6 bases). Trimming stripped 6 bases from V and 6 bases from J, with 22 bases between. Germline V gives CDR1 MNHNY, CDR2 SVGAGI (reference sequence). The CDR3 has 16 residues. CDR3 sequence reads: CASRGGSSASPDTQYF. The CDR3 DNA is TGTGCCAGCAGGGGAGGTAGTAGCGCCTCCCCCGATACGCAGTATTTT.

The chain uses TRBV7-8 and TRBJ1-5, with TRBD1 matching over 7 bases. The CDR3 spans 19 residues. With 4 bases clipped from V and 0 bases from J, the junction kept 15 bases outside the gene matches. The V gene's germline CDR1 is SGHVS and CDR2 FQNEAQ. The CDR3 region has the DNA TGTGCCAGCAGCTCCCGACAGGGTGATCGGACATATAGCAATCAGCCCCAGCATTTT. Translation gives CASSSRQGDRTYSNQPQHF.

J is TRBJ1-6 and V is TRBV27; 10 bases fit TRBD1. The CDR3 has 15 amino acids. Per germline, CDR1 MNHEY and CDR2 SMNVEV (reference sequence). With V trimmed by 5 bases and J by 9 bases, 7 bases remained unmatched. CDR3 region: CASSPHRDRGSPLHF. The DNA of the CDR3 is TGTGCCAGCAGTCCCCACCGGGACAGGGGTTCACCCCTCCACTTT.

The gene calls are TRBV2 and TRBJ2-5; TRBD1 might be the D (6 bases). The CDR3 sequence is 15 residues long. The germline V and J ends were trimmed by 2 bases and 4 bases, with 14 bases remaining between them. Germline-derived CDR1 and CDR2 are SNHLY and FYNNEI. The CDR3 sequence: CASSENRVGTETQYF. CDR3 coding DNA: TGTGCCAGCAGTGAAAACAGGGTGGGAACAGAGACCCAGTACTTC.